Given below is one T cell receptor beta chain in context. No antigen is known for it. The input lacks base qualities; no much larger clone sits a single base away. These data originate in a study of STAT5B mutations in CD4+ large granular lymphocyte leukemia (dated by TCRdb to between 2021 and 2024). Broadly, across the study: Among the healthy controls, the CDR3 'QG' motif was associated with a particular HLA allele. The study compared the TCRbeta repertoires of patients with CD4+ T-cell large granular lymphocyte leukemia against the TCRbeta repertoires of healthy blood donors. The purity of purified fractions was confirmed by flow cytometry on FACSCanto II or FACSVerse to exceed 95% among lymphocytes. The paper's findings and limits, for the study overall: Data were not HLA-matched; higher clonality in CD4+ versus CD8+ T-LGLL could reflect the relatively small sample size. Main leukemic clonotypes were private to each patient, although 20% to 30% appeared at low frequency in other patients' non-leukemic repertoires. Compared with healthy CD4+ repertoires, CD4-sorted patient repertoires appeared more clonal, and this difference remained even after the putative leukemic clones were removed. TRBV06-family usage was enriched among the top patient clones (8/27) compared with healthy controls (2/35).

The immunoSEQ assay at survey resolution was used to sequence TCRbeta rearrangements from genomic DNA. As for the authors' bioinformatics: In the TCR sequencing data, the smallest productive clonotype frequency that could be detected was 2.59 x 10-5. Analyses included only productive TCRbeta rearrangements, meaning complete and in-frame sequences. The clonality of each sample was calculated as Simpson clonality in the immunoSEQ Analyzer version 3.0. Clones were categorized by frequency as very rare, small, medium, large (1-20%) or hyperexpanded (>20%). OLGA 1.2.3 estimated generation probabilities, VDJtools produced V-gene circos plots, VDJdb was queried for specificities, and GLIPH identified CDR3 motifs. This is the immuneACCESS table as TCRdb keeps it, with only in-frame sequences that have V and J called. A part of the clones is gone; compared with another copy, unresolved V genes explain less than half, and the rest is unexplained. From that table come the V and J calls and clone size; the DNA was used to work out D and trimming. The sample records about 48,000 clones, just over 70% of which are singletons. Approximately 1.4% of the sample is taken by the ten largest.

The CDR3 measures 14 amino acids from cysteine to phenylalanine. Of all the DNA, just the CDR3 is kept, 42 bases in frame from base 1. Between the V and J ends, shortened by 1 base and 4 bases respectively, the junction contains 10 bases. The germline V gene yields SGHTA for CDR1 and FQGTGA for CDR2. The healthy controls were 35 or so blood donors, and the buffy coats of these donors were supplied by the Finnish Red Cross blood service. All TCR-sequenced material derived from peripheral blood: patient blood samples and healthy donor buffy coats. Peripheral blood mononuclear cells were isolated by Ficoll-Hypaque gradient centrifugation. CD4+ cells were magnetically purified from the buffy coats of healthy controls. Genomic DNA was extracted with the Gentra Puregene Cell and Tissue kit and quantified on a Qubit 2.0 fluorometer.

The clonotype was recovered from a human donor in good health. Sequenced input: CD4+ T cells from blood buffy coats. The chain uses TRBV7-3 and TRBJ2-5; the D segment cannot be called with confidence. Here the CDR3 is given as CASSLNSVGETQYF. The bases read TGTGCCAGCAGCTTAAACTCAGTAGGAGAGACCCAGTACTTC.